This T cell receptor (beta chain) was sequenced during a study of blood T cell repertoires in COVID-19. Study as a whole: T cells, B-cell-depleted T cells, or PBMCs supplied cDNA or gDNA.

Using immunoSEQ multiplex PCR, the repertoire was profiled, and TCRdb retains in-frame clones only, with some absent. The sample yields some 97,000 clones, 75% to 95% seen once. The table lists this clone with a count of one. This CDR3 comprises 14 residues. V gave up 0 bases and J gave up 8 bases, with 16 bases separating them. Germline V gene data show CDR1 as GTSNPN and CDR2 as SVGIG (reference sequence). The clonotype comes from a man aged 55 to 70 with acute or convalescent COVID-19. Sequencing used peripheral blood. The J gene is TRBJ1-2, the V gene TRBV30; D is undetermined. The CDR3 DNA is TGTGCCTGGAGTGTACTAGACCTGGCGAGAGGCTACACCTTC. Translating it yields CAWSVLDLARGYTF.